The rows below give T cell receptor beta chains drawn from one sample of a study of regulatory T cells. TCRdb keeps only in-frame clones here, not all; method: immunoSEQ multiplex PCR. The sample has about 23,000 clones, 88% seen once. Sequencing was carried out using conventional CD4+ T cells sorted from blood. These receptor sequences come from a child under 18 with CD3G deficiency. Both conserved end residues are part of each CDR3. A D gene is named only where the DNA matches it firmly. Rows may omit the clone size; those that give it use once, few, many or a size class.

once,TRBV10-3,TRBJ2-6,NA,TGTGCCACCGCGACGGGGGCTGGGGCCAACGTCCTGACTTTC,CATATGAGANVLTF
once,TRBV9,TRBJ2-3,NA,TGTGCCAGCAGCGGGGGACCAGGCACAGATACGCAGTATTTT,CASSGGPGTDTQYF
NA,TRBV28,TRBJ2-3,NA,TGTGCCAGCAGTCGTCGGGACCGGGAAACGCAGTATTTT,CASSRRDRETQYF
NA,TRBV28,TRBJ2-1,NA,TGTGCCAGCAGTAGAAAGGGGGGAGCGATCTACAATGAGCAGTTCTTC,CASSRKGGAIYNEQFF
NA,TRBV7-8,TRBJ2-7,TRBD1,TGTGCCAGCAGCCCTAGATGGGACAGAACCTACGAGCAGTACTTC,CASSPRWDRTYEQYF
NA,TRBV6-1,TRBJ1-2,NA,TGTGCCAGCAGTGAGTACGCGGGAGCTAACTATGGCTACACCTTC,CASSEYAGANYGYTF
once,TRBV28,TRBJ2-1,NA,TGTGCCAGCAGTTTTCGGCGTAATGAGCAGTTCTTC,CASSFRRNEQFF
NA,TRBV10-2,TRBJ1-1,TRBD1,TGCGCCAGCTCCCTCAGGGGGACTGAAGCTTTCTTT,CASSLRGTEAFF
few,TRBV7-8,TRBJ2-7,NA,TGTGCCAGCAGCTTAGAGGACGGTCGAGGCGACGAGCAGTACTTC,CASSLEDGRGDEQYF
NA,TRBV6-1,TRBJ2-7,NA,TGTGCCAGCAGTCGACAGGTCTACGAGCAGTACTTC,CASSRQVYEQYF
once,TRBV28,TRBJ2-7,NA,TGTGCCAGCAAAGCCAGGGGTTACGAGCAGTACTTC,CASKARGYEQYF
NA,TRBV6-1,TRBJ2-7,NA,TGTGCCAGCAGGTCCGCTAGCGACCCGAACTACGAGCAGTACTTC,CASRSASDPNYEQYF
once,TRBV6-1,TRBJ2-4,TRBD2,TGTGCCAGCAGTGAATCAGGAAGTCAGGGACTAGCGGGAGGAAAGAGGAACATTCAGTACTTC,CASSESGSQGLAGGKRNIQYF
NA,TRBV28,TRBJ1-2,NA,TGTGCCAGCAGTCAGTTGAGCGCCCCCCGCTACACCTTC,CASSQLSAPRYTF
NA,TRBV7-6,TRBJ2-1,NA,TGTGCCAGCAGCTTGCTACCTTCCGGGACCCCCAACAATGAGCAGTTCTTC,CASSLLPSGTPNNEQFF
few,TRBV28,TRBJ1-2,NA,TGTGCCAGCAGTTTCCGGGCTAACTATGGCTACACCTTC,CASSFRANYGYTF
NA,TRBV6-1,TRBJ2-7,NA,TGTGCCAGCAGTGTGCTCTACGAGCAGTACTTC,CASSVLYEQYF
once,TRBV28,TRBJ1-1,NA,TGTGCCAGCAGTTCATGGGAACCTAGATGGAGGGGCGACACTGAAGCTTTCTTT,CASSSWEPRWRGDTEAFF
NA,TRBV5-1,TRBJ2-7,NA,TGCGCCAGCAGGACAACACACTCCGGGGAGCAGTACTTC,CASRTTHSGEQYF
NA,TRBV5-1,TRBJ1-1,NA,TGCGCCAGCAGCTTCGGTGGCCGGCGCACTGAAGCTTTCTTT,CASSFGGRRTEAFF
NA,TRBV10-3,TRBJ2-3,TRBD2,TGTGCCATCAGTGAGGGGTTAGCGGGGGCCGCAGATACGCAGTATTTT,CAISEGLAGAADTQYF
NA,TRBV5-1,TRBJ2-1,TRBD2,TGCGCCAGCAGCATACTAGCGGGAGGATACAATGAGCAGTTCTTC,CASSILAGGYNEQFF
NA,TRBV19,TRBJ1-2,NA,TGTGCCAGTAGTCCGGGACCTCGGTTCGGTGGCTACACCTTC,CASSPGPRFGGYTF
NA,TRBV6-1,TRBJ2-1,TRBD2,TGTGCCAGCAGTCGTCTAGCGGGAGCCAATGAGCAGTTCTTC,CASSRLAGANEQFF
NA,TRBV28,TRBJ2-7,NA,TGTGCCAGCCGCCCAGGCGGAGCGACTTCCTACGAGCAGTACTTC,CASRPGGATSYEQYF
NA,TRBV10-2,TRBJ2-1,TRBD2,TGCGCCAGCAGTGAAGGCGGGAGAAACGACAATGAGCAGTTCTTC,CASSEGGRNDNEQFF
NA,TRBV5-1,TRBJ2-7,NA,TGCGCCAGCAGCTTAGACACTGACTACGAGCAGTACTTC,CASSLDTDYEQYF
NA,TRBV5-1,TRBJ2-3,NA,TGCGCCAGCAGCTTGGGGCAGCTCACGGGGGATACGCAGTATTTT,CASSLGQLTGDTQYF
NA,TRBV28,TRBJ2-7,NA,TGTGCCACCCAATTGCCTCGGGCCCCCTACGAGCAGTACTTC,CATQLPRAPYEQYF
NA,TRBV14,TRBJ2-2,NA,TGTGCCAGCAGCCGTGGGGACACCGGGGAGCTGTTTTTT,CASSRGDTGELFF
few,TRBV30,TRBJ2-2,NA,TGTGCCTGGAGCCCTGGTGTCACCGGGGAGCTGTTTTTT,CAWSPGVTGELFF
NA,TRBV6-6,TRBJ2-6,NA,TGTGCCAGCAGTTACGAGAGGGCCGGGGCCAACGTCCTGACTTTC,CASSYERAGANVLTF
NA,TRBV7-8,TRBJ2-3,TRBD2,TGTGCCAGCAGCTTAGTTGGCGGGAGCCTCTCTGATACGCAGTATTTT,CASSLVGGSLSDTQYF
NA,TRBV5-1,TRBJ1-2,TRBD1,TGCGCCAGCAGCTTGGGAGGGACAGGAACTAACTATGGCTACACCTTC,CASSLGGTGTNYGYTF
NA,TRBV7-9,TRBJ2-1,TRBD1,TGTGCCAGCAGCCCCCAGGGGGTGAGCTCCTACAATGAGCAGTTCTTC,CASSPQGVSSYNEQFF
NA,TRBV27,TRBJ2-3,NA,TGTGCCAGCAGTCCGTCGCCCCCCCCAGATACGCAGTATTTT,CASSPSPPPDTQYF
NA,TRBV20-1,TRBJ2-7,NA,TGCAGTGCCAGCAACGGTTACGAGCAGTACTTC,CSASNGYEQYF
NA,TRBV6-1,TRBJ1-1,NA,TGTGCCAGCAGTGGACCGGGACTGAACACTGAAGCTTTCTTT,CASSGPGLNTEAFF
few,TRBV19,TRBJ2-2,NA,TGTGCCAGTAGTACGGGTCCGCTAGTAGGGGACACCGGGGAGCTGTTTTTT,CASSTGPLVGDTGELFF
NA,TRBV11-2,TRBJ2-3,TRBD2,TGTGCCAGCAGCCGCTCCCCTAGCGGGAGGGCCTTTAACACAGATACGCAGTATTTT,CASSRSPSGRAFNTDTQYF